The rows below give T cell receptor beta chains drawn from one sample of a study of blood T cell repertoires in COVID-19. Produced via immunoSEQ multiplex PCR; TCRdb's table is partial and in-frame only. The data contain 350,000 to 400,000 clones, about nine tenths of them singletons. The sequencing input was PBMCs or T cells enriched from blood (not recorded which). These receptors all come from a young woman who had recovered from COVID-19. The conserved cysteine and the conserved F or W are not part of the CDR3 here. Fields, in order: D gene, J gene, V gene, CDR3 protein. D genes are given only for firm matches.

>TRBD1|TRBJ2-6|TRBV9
ASSLPRGLPYSGANVLT
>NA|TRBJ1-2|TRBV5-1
ASTGLALSNYGYT
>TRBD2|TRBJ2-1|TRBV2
ATREERSYNEQF
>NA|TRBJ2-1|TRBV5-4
ASSRVPSSYNEQF
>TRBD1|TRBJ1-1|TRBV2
ASVRDSNTEAF
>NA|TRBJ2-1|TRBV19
ASSAAGPPNEQF
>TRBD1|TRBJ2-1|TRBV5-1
ASSPIRGTAEGEQF
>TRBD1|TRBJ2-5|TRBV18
ASSRDREETQY
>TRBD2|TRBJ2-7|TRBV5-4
ASSDGRDEQY
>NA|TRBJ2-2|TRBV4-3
ASSQDWERNTGELF
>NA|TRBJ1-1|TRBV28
ASRLTARNTEAF
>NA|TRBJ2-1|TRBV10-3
AISELGAGWAYNEQF
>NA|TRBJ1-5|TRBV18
ASSLERGWSNQPQH
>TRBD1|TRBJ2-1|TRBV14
ASSSQGYNEQF
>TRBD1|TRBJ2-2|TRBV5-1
ASSSRDRVIGGELF
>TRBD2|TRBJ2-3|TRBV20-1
SASRTSGGLGDTQY